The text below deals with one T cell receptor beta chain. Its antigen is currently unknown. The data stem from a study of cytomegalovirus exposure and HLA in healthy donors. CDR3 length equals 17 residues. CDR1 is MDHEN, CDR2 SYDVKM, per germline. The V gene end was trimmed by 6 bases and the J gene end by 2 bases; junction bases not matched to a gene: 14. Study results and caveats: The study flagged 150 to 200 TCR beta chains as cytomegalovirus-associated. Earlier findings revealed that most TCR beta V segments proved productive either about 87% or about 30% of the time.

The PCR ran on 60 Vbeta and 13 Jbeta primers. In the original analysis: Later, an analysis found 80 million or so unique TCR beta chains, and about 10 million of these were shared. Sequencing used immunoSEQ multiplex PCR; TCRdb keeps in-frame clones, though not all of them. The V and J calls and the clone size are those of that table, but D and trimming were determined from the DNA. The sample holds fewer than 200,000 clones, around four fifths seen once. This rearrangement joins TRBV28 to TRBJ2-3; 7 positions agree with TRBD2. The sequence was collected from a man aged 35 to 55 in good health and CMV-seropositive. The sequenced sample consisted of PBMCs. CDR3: CASSLAEYRDLTDTQYF. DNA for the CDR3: TGTGCCAGCAGCCTAGCGGAGTACCGCGACCTCACAGATACGCAGTATTTT. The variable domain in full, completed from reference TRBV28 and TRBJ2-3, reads DVKVTQSSRYLVKRTGEKVFLECVQDMDHENMFWYRQDPGLGLRLIYFSYDVKMKEKGDIPEGYSVSREKKERFSLILESASTNQTSMYLCASSLAEYRDLTDTQYFGPGTRLTVL.